One and the same sample provided the 30 T cell receptor delta chains below, sequenced in a study of γδ T cells in repeated Plasmodium falciparum infection. TCRdb re-called the multiplex PCR reads through CATT. Here the sample spans around 52,000 delta-chain clones, over 1.5% being singletons. Bulk repertoires came from Vgamma9/Vdelta2+ or Vdelta2-negative gammadelta T cells flow-sorted from PBMC. The source material was gamma-delta T cells from blood. These receptors were obtained from a pool of human donors (malaria-infected and uninfected, not separated).

This clone was recorded many times. The protein that TCRdb holds for this DNA derives from a much larger clone and differs from the translated DNA at residue 11, which likely indicates a read error; the protein shown here is translated from the DNA. The CDR3 DNA reads TGTGCTCTTGGGGGGACGCGGTTATTAGGGAGCACCCGGGGAGCAGATAAACTCATCTTT. Translated, it gives CALGGTRLLGSTRGADKLIF. The rearrangement joins TRDV1 to TRDJ1; the D gene is possibly TRDD3 (5 bases). Trimming left V 4 bases short and J 5 bases short, with 32 bases between. The germline gives CDR1 TSWWSYY, CDR2 QGS. The CDR3 is 20 residues long.

This clone was observed at least ten times. This likely stems from a read error, as it lies one base from a far larger clone. The same CDR3 is also encoded by other DNA sequences in this sample. The rearrangement joins TRDV2 to TRDJ3, with 10 nucleotides matching TRDD3. J lost 1 base, V lost 0 bases, and 20 bases had no gene match. CDR1 and CDR2 from the germline V gene are GEAIGNYY and EKD. This CDR3 has 24 residues. CDR3 DNA: TGTGCCTGTGACACCATTGATTCCCGTACTGGGGGATCAGGGCCTTCCTGGGACACCCGACAGATGTTTTTC. Translation: CACDTIDSRTGGSGPSWDTRQMFF.

Worth noting for this clone: A read error is the likely source, as a far larger clone sits one nucleotide away. Other DNA sequences of this sample code for an identical CDR3. The chain carries TRDV1 and TRDJ1; the match to TRDD2 covers 7 bases. The J gene is not listed in TCRdb, so it was assigned here from a DNA match to germline. This CDR3 contains 19 residues. Germline V gives CDR1 TSWWSYY, CDR2 QGS. J was trimmed by 1 base and V by 0 bases; bases with no gene match: 14. CDR3 DNA: TGTGCTCTTGGGGAACTCGCCTTCCTGCCGCGGCCTCGCACCGATAAACTCATCTTT. Protein sequence: CALGELAFLPRPRTDKLIF.

This clone was detected only a few times. TCRdb's entry gives the protein of a much larger clone, which mismatches this DNA's translation at residue 13, likely from a read error; the protein reported here is translated from the DNA. J is TRDJ1 and V is TRDV1; TRDD3 might be the D (6 bases). This CDR3 is built from 20 residues. CDR1 and CDR2 from the germline V gene are TSWWSYY and QGS. V lost 1 base, J lost 4 bases, and 28 bases lay in between. The chain's CDR3 is CALGEPNPLRGGGPLDKLIF. The CDR3 region has the DNA TGTGCTCTTGGGGAACCTAACCCATTACGTGGGGGGGGCCCTCTCGATAAACTCATCTTT.

On this clone: The mismatch at residue 18 between this DNA's translation and the TCRdb protein of a much larger clone likely reflects a read error; the protein shown is translated from the DNA. At the DNA level, this CDR3 is encoded by other sequences in the same sample as well. The CDR3 region is CAFNDLTLFETTDVGDSPWDTRQMFF. The CDR3 DNA reads as TGTGCCTTTAATGATCTAACCCTCTTCGAGACTACCGATGTGGGGGACAGCCCCTGGGACACCCGACAGATGTTTTTC. The genes are TRDV3 and TRDJ3, with 7 bases fitting TRDD3. The CDR3 is 26 amino acids. Germline CDR1 TVYSNPD, CDR2 GDNSRS (reference sequence). The trim removed 1 base at V and 2 bases at J, leaving 35 bases unmatched.

There are a few counts of this clone. This DNA translates differently at residue 16 from the TCRdb protein, which is that of a much larger clone; a read error is likely, and the protein shown is the DNA's own translation. This rearrangement joins TRDV1 to TRDJ2, with 8 bases lining up with TRDD3. TCRdb is silent on the J gene; assignment here came from matching the DNA to germline. Germline V gives CDR1 TSWWSYY, CDR2 QGS. The CDR3 has 20 amino acids. CDR3 sequence (DNA): TGTGCTCTTGGGGGCCACCGCTTCCAACTGGGGGGCCTTTTGACAGTACAACTCTTCTTT. Residues: CALGGHRFQLGGLLTVQLFF.

This clone was observed a handful of times. The protein held in TCRdb is that of a much larger clone and does not match this DNA's translation at residue 15, likely because of a read error; the protein shown is translated from the DNA. The rearrangement uses TRDV2 and TRDJ1; D may be TRDD3 (5 bases). CDR3 length: 27 amino acids. CDR1 and CDR2 (germline): GEAIGNYY, EKD. Trimming stripped 1 base from V and 0 bases from J, with 47 bases between. The chain's CDR3 is CACDTSLLRMGSQEAPKPTLYTDKLIF. CDR3 sequence (DNA): TGTGCCTGTGACACATCTCTCCTGAGAATGGGATCACAGGAGGCCCCAAAACCGACTCTCTACACCGATAAACTCATCTTT.

This clone was observed at least ten times. The TCRdb record carries a much larger clone's protein, which differs from this DNA's translation at residue 12; a read error is the likely cause, and the protein listed here is the DNA translation. The chain has TRDV1 and TRDJ1; 10 positions agree with TRDD3. The germline V gene encodes CDR1 TSWWSYY and CDR2 QGS. This CDR3 is 20 amino acids long. V gave up 2 bases and J gave up 9 bases; unmatched junction bases: 24. The CDR3 protein is CALGELPSFSPHWGIGELIF. DNA of the CDR3: TGTGCTCTTGGGGAATTACCTTCTTTCTCTCCGCACTGGGGGATCGGGGAACTCATCTTT.

This clone was counted ten times or more. TCRdb lists the protein of a much larger clone for this DNA, which differs at residue 5, so this is likely a read error; the protein given here is translated from the DNA itself. The genes are TRDV1 and TRDJ1; a possible D gene is TRDD3 (5 bases). Trimming pared 5 bases from V and 0 bases from J, leaving 19 bases between. CDR1 and CDR2 (germline): TSWWSYY, QGS. The CDR3 extends over 17 amino acids. As DNA, the CDR3 is TGTGCTCTTGGGAAACCGCCACACTGGCCCAACACCGATAAACTCATCTTT. This gives the protein CALGKPPHWPNTDKLIF.

This clone was observed a handful of times. A far larger clone is just one base off, so this is likely a read error. In the same sample, other DNA sequences code for this CDR3. The V gene is given as TRDV1, and no J gene call is available; TRDD3, the table's D call, lacks a check against the DNA. The CDR3 loop spans 19 amino acids. Germline assignment: CDR1 TSWWSYY and CDR2 QGS. This CDR3 is CALGKNPGDKMGRTDKLIF. DNA of the CDR3: TGTGCTCTTGGGAAAAATCCGGGGGATAAAATGGGAAGAACCGATAAACTCATCTTC.

About this clone: The protein that TCRdb holds for this DNA derives from a much larger clone and differs from the translated DNA at residue 21, which likely indicates a read error; the protein shown here is translated from the DNA. No J gene was assigned, while the V gene was called as TRDV2; the tabulated D call, TRDD3, remains unverified against the DNA. The CDR3 consists of 23 residues. CDR1 GEAIGNYY and CDR2 EKD come from the germline V gene. CDR3 region: CACDTKGGGALVLSSWDTRQVFF. The CDR3, as DNA: TGTGCCTGTGACACCAAAGGTGGGGGAGCCCTTGTCCTCAGCTCCTGGGACACCCGACAGGTGTTTTTC.

This clone was observed many times. The protein in TCRdb stems from a much larger clone and differs at residue 5 from this DNA's translation, likely a read error; here the protein is translated from the DNA. The chain combines TRDV2 with TRDJ1; the D is unclear. The CDR3 runs to 18 residues. Germline CDR1 GEAIGNYY, CDR2 EKD. V lost 3 bases and J 0 bases, leaving 22 bases between the germline ends. The CDR3 reads CACDAKYYQPMYTDKLIF. The CDR3 nucleotides read TGTGCCTGTGACGCGAAGTACTACCAGCCGATGTACACCGATAAACTCATCTTT.

This clone has at least ten counts. This DNA translates differently at residue 16 from the TCRdb protein, which is that of a much larger clone; a read error is likely, and the protein shown is the DNA's own translation. The gene calls are TRDV1 and TRDJ1; 12 bases are shared with TRDD3. CDR3 length: 21 residues. Germline CDR1 is TSWWSYY and CDR2 is QGS. After removal of 5 bases from V and 3 bases from J, the junction contained 22 bases not matched to a gene. CDR3 sequence: CALGKASAYWGIPIFADKLIF. Written as DNA, the CDR3 is TGTGCTCTTGGGAAGGCCTCTGCGTACTGGGGGATACCCATCTTCGCCGATAAACTCATCTTT.

This clone has a handful of counts. TCRdb assigns this DNA the protein of a much larger clone, which departs from its translation at residue 8; this likely reflects a read error, and the protein shown comes from translating the DNA. This chain links TRDV1 with TRDJ3; TRDD3 agrees at 8 bases. The germline gives CDR1 TSWWSYY, CDR2 QGS. CDR3 length equals 25 residues. V trimming: 3 bases; J trimming: 0 bases; junction bases outside the gene matches: 25. The DNA for the CDR3 is TGTGCTCTTGGGGATCCAATTTCCCTACAGGGGGATAACCGTGCGGACTCCTGGGACACCCGACAGATGTTTTTC. It codes for CALGDPISLQGDNRADSWDTRQMFF.

Concerning this clone itself: TCRdb pairs this DNA with a much larger clone's protein that differs at residue 10, likely a read error; the protein shown was translated from the DNA. The chain is built from TRDV1 and TRDJ1, with 10 bases matching TRDD3. As TCRdb names no J gene, one was assigned here on the basis of a DNA match to germline. This CDR3 contains 28 residues. Germline V gene data show CDR1 as TSWWSYY and CDR2 as QGS. The V segment lost 0 bases and the J segment 0 bases; nucleotides outside the gene matches: 37. CDR3 DNA: TGTGCTCTTGGGGAACTTCTGCGTAAAGACCTTCCAATGGGGGAATACTGGGGGATCCGTCTGTACACCGATAAACTCATCTTT. This encodes CALGELLRKDLPMGEYWGIRLYTDKLIF.

Only a few counts were recorded for this clone. This is likely an artifact of a read error, given a far larger clone one base away. Other DNA sequences in the same sample also yield this CDR3. V gene TRDV1 combines with J gene TRDJ1, with 13 bases identical to TRDD3. The J gene, not given by TCRdb, was assigned here from a germline match of the nucleotide sequence. The CDR3 consists of 23 residues. The V gene's germline CDR1 is TSWWSYY and CDR2 QGS. In nucleotides, the CDR3 is TGTGCCCTTGGGGTAGCCCCCCCGGGGGTCCTTTACTGGGGGATACGGGAGACCGATAAACTCATCTTT. It specifies CALGVAPPGVLYWGIRETDKLIF.

About this clone: TCRdb records a much larger clone's protein for this DNA, with a difference at residue 17 that likely arises from a read error; the protein given is the translation of the DNA. The CDR3 DNA reads TGTGCTATTGGGGAACTAGATCATACTGTTATCGGGGGATACGGCACCGGTAAACTCATCTTT. Amino acid sequence: CAIGELDHTVIGGYGTGKLIF. V is TRDV1 and J is TRDJ1; 10 bases are a match to TRDD3. Germline V gives CDR1 TSWWSYY, CDR2 QGS. CDR3 length: 21 residues.

This clone was found a few times. TCRdb's protein for this DNA is that of a much larger clone and differs from the translation at residue 5, likely a read error; the protein shown is the DNA translation. V usage is TRDV1 and J usage is TRDJ1; 10 bases line up with TRDD3. Assignment of the J gene here rests on matching the DNA to germline, because TCRdb gives none. The V and J ends lost 4 bases and 2 bases, in that order; junction bases with no gene match: 31. The CDR3 has 24 residues. Germline V CDR1 and CDR2: TSWWSYY, QGS. The CDR3 bases are TGTGCTCTTGGGGGAACAGGCCTTCGACACCTTGGGGGATACCGAGGTTGGGGTACCGATAAACTCATCTTT. Its protein is CALGGTGLRHLGGYRGWGTDKLIF.

About this clone: This probably arose from a read error, given a far larger clone one base away. This CDR3 is also generated by other DNA sequences in the sample. V gene TRDV1 combines with J gene TRDJ1; D gene uncertain. TCRdb leaves out the J gene; it was filled in here by matching the DNA to germline. The germline V gene has CDR1 TSWWSYY and CDR2 QGS. V was pared by 5 bases and J by 3 bases, with 25 bases between. This CDR3 contains 18 residues. The CDR3 spells CALGPRLPKNLRADKLIF. DNA for the CDR3: TGTGCTCTTGGGCCGCGTCTGCCGAAAAACCTGAGGGCCGATAAACTCATCTTT.

As for this clone: TCRdb lists the protein of a much larger clone for this DNA, which differs at residue 17, so this is likely a read error; the protein given here is translated from the DNA itself. The V gene corresponds to TRDV1; no J gene was called; TRDD3 is taken as the D call from the table, unchecked against the DNA. The CDR3 runs 19 residues. Looked up from germline, CDR1 is TSWWSYY and CDR2 is QGS. The chain's CDR3 is CALGEPSSLGVHHTDKHIF. The CDR3 DNA sequence: TGTGCTCTTGGGGAGCCTAGTAGTCTGGGGGTCCACCACACCGATAAACACATCTTT.

As for this clone: It differs at one base from a far larger clone, so likely a read error. In the same sample, other DNA sequences code for this CDR3. This chain joins TRDV1 and TRDJ1; 7 positions match TRDD3. TCRdb is silent on the J gene; assignment here came from matching the DNA to germline. Trimming at V came to 0 bases and at J to 0 bases, leaving 19 bases not matched to a gene. The CDR3 extends over 21 amino acids. Germline CDR1 and CDR2: TSWWSYY and QGS. The CDR3, as DNA: TGTGCTCTTGGGGAACTTGGCCTTCACCTACTGGGGATCCTGTACACCGATAAACTCATCTTT. Protein: CALGELGLHLLGILYTDKLIF.

This clone appeared a few times. It differs at one base from a far larger clone, so likely a read error. The sample contains more than one DNA sequence encoding this CDR3. This chain joins TRDV3 and TRDJ1, with a tentative D call TRDD3 (5 bases). The V end was cut by 5 bases, the J end by 2 bases, with 27 bases between. Germline-derived CDR1 and CDR2 are TVYSNPD and GDNSRS (reference sequence). The CDR3 spans 17 residues. CDR3 residues: CALRGLVLGPQTDKLIF. CDR3 nucleotide sequence: TGTGCCCTCAGGGGTCTCGTGCTGGGACCCCAAACCGATAAACTCATCTTT.

This clone was detected a few times. A read error is the likely source, as a far larger clone sits one nucleotide away. The sample has other DNA sequences that encode this CDR3 too. The gene calls are TRDV2 and TRDJ1; 8 bases are a match to TRDD3. Since TCRdb gives no J gene, matching the DNA to germline was used here to assign it. This CDR3 region has 20 residues. The J segment lost 0 bases and the V segment lost 1 base, leaving 18 bases of the junction unmatched. The germline V gene encodes CDR1 GEAIGNYY and CDR2 EKD. CDR3 bases: TGTGCCTGTGACACTCTCCCCGGGACTGGGGGTCTACTGGACACCGATAAACTCATCTTT. Residues: CACDTLPGTGGLLDTDKLIF.

This clone was observed a few times. TCRdb lists the protein of a much larger clone for this DNA, which differs at residue 5, so this is likely a read error; the protein given here is translated from the DNA itself. V usage is TRDV1 and J usage is TRDJ1, with TRDD2 matching over 7 bases. The CDR3 consists of 16 residues. V was pared by 4 bases and J by 0 bases, with 8 bases of the junction left unmatched. Per germline, CDR1 TSWWSYY and CDR2 QGS. The CDR3 region is CALGGNLPPDTDKLIF. The CDR3 coding sequence is TGTGCTCTTGGGGGTAACCTTCCTCCGGACACCGATAAACTCATCTTT.

Many counts were recorded for this clone. The mismatch at residue 9 between this DNA's translation and the TCRdb protein of a much larger clone likely reflects a read error; the protein shown is translated from the DNA. The V gene is TRDV1, the J gene TRDJ1; 10 nucleotides line up with TRDD3. This CDR3 has 20 amino acids. Germline V gene data show CDR1 as TSWWSYY and CDR2 as QGS. The trim removed 0 bases at V and 1 base at J, leaving 14 bases unmatched. The CDR3 protein is CALGELFFPRGIRSTDKLIF. CDR3 nucleotides: TGTGCTCTTGGGGAACTTTTCTTCCCACGGGGGATACGATCCACCGATAAACTCATCTTT.

In this sample, this clone turned up many times. The protein TCRdb gives is from a much larger clone and does not agree with this DNA's translation at residue 11, likely a read error; the protein shown here comes from the DNA. The chain recombines TRDV3 with TRDJ1; TRDD3 might be the D (6 bases). Germline matching of the DNA provided the J gene here, since TCRdb leaves it blank. V lost 5 bases and J 0 bases, leaving 28 bases between the germline ends. The germline gives CDR1 TVYSNPD, CDR2 GDNSRS (reference sequence). The CDR3 consists of 18 residues. The CDR3 DNA sequence: TGTGCCCGCAGGCTACAGATCTGGGGATGGCTCTACACCGATAAACTCATCTTT. Protein sequence: CARRLQIWGWLYTDKLIF.

In its sample, this clone was seen a few times. A far larger clone is one nucleotide away, so this likely arose from a read error. The identical CDR3 is also encoded by other nucleotide sequences in the sample. V and J are TRDV1 and TRDJ1, with TRDD3 identical over 12 bases. This CDR3 contains 22 residues. The germline CDR1 and CDR2 sequences are TSWWSYY and QGS. CDR3 amino acids: CALGALLKRLPWGIRGSDKLIF. CDR3 nucleotides: TGTGCTCTTGGGGCCCTCCTAAAACGGCTTCCCTGGGGGATACGAGGGTCCGATAAACTCATCTTC.

J is TRDJ1 and V is TRDV1, with 9 bases that match TRDD3. The V gene end was trimmed by 1 base and the J gene end by 0 bases; junction bases not matched to a gene: 18. Germline CDR1 and CDR2: TSWWSYY and QGS. This CDR3 is built from 21 residues. For the CDR3, the DNA is TGTGCTCTTGGGGAACCTGTTCCAATCCGTTACTGGGGGACGAACACCGATAAACTCATCTTT. Residues: CALGEPVPIRYWGTNTDKLIF.

With regard to this clone: TCRdb's protein for this DNA is that of a much larger clone and differs from the translation at residue 4, likely a read error; the protein shown is the DNA translation. J is TRDJ1 and V is TRDV1; 10 bases are a match to TRDD3. TCRdb offers no J gene call, so here the DNA was matched to germline to obtain one. V lost 7 bases and J lost 0; bases outside the gene matches: 26. CDR3 length: 22 amino acids. The germline V gene has CDR1 TSWWSYY and CDR2 QGS. Here the CDR3 DNA reads TGTGCTCTTGAGGAGACTTCCTGGTACTGGGGGATGGGGATACCGTACACCGATAAACTCATCTTT. This gives the protein CALEETSWYWGMGIPYTDKLIF.

This clone was observed at least ten times. TCRdb's listed protein matches a much larger clone and diverges from this DNA's translation at residue 6, likely through a read error; the protein shown comes from the DNA. J is TRDJ1 and V is TRDV1; 12 bases line up with TRDD3. The CDR3 is 23 residues long. Losses at the gene ends were 6 bases for V and 0 bases for J; bases not matched to a gene: 26. Germline values: CDR1 TSWWSYY, CDR2 QGS. DNA of the CDR3: TGTGCTCTTGGTTCCCTCCTACGTAGGAGCTGGGGGATACGCCCTCGGTACACCGATAAACTCATCTTT. Protein product: CALGSLLRRSWGIRPRYTDKLIF.